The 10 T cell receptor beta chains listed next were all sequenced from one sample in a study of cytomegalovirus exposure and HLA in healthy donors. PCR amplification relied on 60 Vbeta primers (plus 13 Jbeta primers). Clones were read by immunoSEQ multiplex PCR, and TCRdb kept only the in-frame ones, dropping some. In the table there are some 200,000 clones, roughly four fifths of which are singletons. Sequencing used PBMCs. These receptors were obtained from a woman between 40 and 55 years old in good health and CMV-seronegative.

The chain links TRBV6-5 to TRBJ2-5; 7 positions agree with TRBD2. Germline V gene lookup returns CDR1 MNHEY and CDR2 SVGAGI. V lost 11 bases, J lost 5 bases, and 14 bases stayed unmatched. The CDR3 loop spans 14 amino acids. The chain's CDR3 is CACREGGPLETQYF. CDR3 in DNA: TGTGCCTGCCGCGAGGGAGGGCCGTTGGAGACCCAGTACTTC.

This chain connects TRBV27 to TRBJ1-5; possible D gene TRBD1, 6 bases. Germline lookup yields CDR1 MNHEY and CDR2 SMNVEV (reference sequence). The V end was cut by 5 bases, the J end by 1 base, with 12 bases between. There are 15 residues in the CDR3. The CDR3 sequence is CASSPNRDSNQPQHF. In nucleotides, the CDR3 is TGTGCCAGCAGTCCCAACAGGGACAGCAATCAGCCCCAGCATTTT.

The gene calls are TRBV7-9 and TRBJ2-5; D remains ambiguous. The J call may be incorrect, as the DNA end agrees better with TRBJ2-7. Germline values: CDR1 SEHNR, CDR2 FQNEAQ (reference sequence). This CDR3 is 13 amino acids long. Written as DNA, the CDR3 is TGTGCCAGCAGCCCCGGCGGTTCCTACGAGCAGTACTTC. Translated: CASSPGGSYEQYF.

CDR3 sequence reads: CASSVEAGAGTYEQYF. In nucleotides, the CDR3 is TGTGCCAGCAGCGTAGAAGCAGGGGCAGGGACCTACGAGCAGTACTTC. The chain links TRBV9 to TRBJ2-7, with a tentative D call TRBD1 (6 bases). The CDR3 length is 16 residues. Germline V gene data show CDR1 as SGDLS and CDR2 as YYNGEE. V was trimmed by 0 bases and J by 2 bases, leaving 15 bases between them.

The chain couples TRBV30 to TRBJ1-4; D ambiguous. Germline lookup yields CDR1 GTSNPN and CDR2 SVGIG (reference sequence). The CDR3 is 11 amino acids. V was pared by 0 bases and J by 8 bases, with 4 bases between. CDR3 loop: CAWSVEEKLFF. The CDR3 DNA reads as TGTGCCTGGAGTGTAGAGGAAAAACTGTTTTTT.

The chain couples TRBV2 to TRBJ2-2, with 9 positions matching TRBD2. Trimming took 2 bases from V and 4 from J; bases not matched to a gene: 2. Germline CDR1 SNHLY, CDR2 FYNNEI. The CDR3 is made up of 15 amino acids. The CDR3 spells CASSESTSGTGELFF. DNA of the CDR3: TGTGCCAGCAGTGAATCGACTAGCGGCACCGGGGAGCTGTTTTTT.

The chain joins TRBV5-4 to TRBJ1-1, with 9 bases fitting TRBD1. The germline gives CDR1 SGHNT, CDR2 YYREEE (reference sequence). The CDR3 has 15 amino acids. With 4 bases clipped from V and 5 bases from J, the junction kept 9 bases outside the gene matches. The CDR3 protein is CASSAPRDRVTEAFF. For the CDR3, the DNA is TGTGCCAGCAGCGCCCCCCGGGACAGGGTGACTGAAGCTTTCTTT.

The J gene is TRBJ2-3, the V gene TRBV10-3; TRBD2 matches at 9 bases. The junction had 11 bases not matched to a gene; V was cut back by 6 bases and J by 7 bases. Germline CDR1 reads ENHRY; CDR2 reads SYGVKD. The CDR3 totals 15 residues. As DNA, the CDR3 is TGTGCCATCAGATCCGGGACTAGCAAGGTTTATACGCAGTATTTT. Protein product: CAIRSGTSKVYTQYF.

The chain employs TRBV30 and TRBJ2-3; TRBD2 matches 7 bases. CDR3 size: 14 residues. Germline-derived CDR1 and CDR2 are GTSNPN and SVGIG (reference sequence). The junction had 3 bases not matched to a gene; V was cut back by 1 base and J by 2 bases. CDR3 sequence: CAWSGGLFTDTQYF. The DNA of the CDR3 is TGTGCCTGGAGTGGGGGACTATTCACAGATACGCAGTATTTT.

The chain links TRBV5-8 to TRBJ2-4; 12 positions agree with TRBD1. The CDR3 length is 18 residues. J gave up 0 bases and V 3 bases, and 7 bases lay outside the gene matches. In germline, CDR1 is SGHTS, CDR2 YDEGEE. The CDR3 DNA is TGTGCCAGCAGCTCGCCGGGACAGGGGGCCATAGCCAAAAACATTCAGTACTTC. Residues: CASSSPGQGAIAKNIQYF.